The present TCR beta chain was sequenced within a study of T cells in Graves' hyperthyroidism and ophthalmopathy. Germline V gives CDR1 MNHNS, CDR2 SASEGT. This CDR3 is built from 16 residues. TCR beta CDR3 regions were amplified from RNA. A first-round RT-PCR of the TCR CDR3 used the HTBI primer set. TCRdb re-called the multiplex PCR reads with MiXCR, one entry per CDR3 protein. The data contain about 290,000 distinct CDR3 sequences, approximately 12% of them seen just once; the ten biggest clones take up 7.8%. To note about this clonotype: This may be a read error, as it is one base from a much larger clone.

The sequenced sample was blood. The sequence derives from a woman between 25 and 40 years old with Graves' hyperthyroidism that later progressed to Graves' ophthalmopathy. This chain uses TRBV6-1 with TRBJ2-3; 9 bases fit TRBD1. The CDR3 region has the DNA TGTGCCAGCAGCCCACAGGGGGCTAATAATAGAGATACGGAGTATTTT. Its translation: CASSPQGANNRDTEYF.